This TCR beta chain was observed in a study of blood T cell repertoires in COVID-19. Using immunoSEQ multiplex PCR, the repertoire was profiled, and TCRdb retains in-frame clones only, with some absent. The sample shows about 58,000 clones, around nine tenths of them seen only once. The CDR3 extends over 16 amino acids. V shed 5 bases, J shed 3 bases, and the junction held 11 bases outside the gene matches. Germline lookup yields CDR1 GTSNPN and CDR2 SVGIG (reference sequence). This chain joins TRBV30 and TRBJ2-5; 11 bases match TRBD1. The receptor's source is a woman in her sixties or seventies with active COVID-19. Input material: peripheral blood. This chain's CDR3 is CAWGRDRGFSEETQYF. The CDR3 nucleotides read TGTGCCTGGGGCCGGGACAGGGGGTTTAGTGAAGAGACCCAGTACTTC.